The 18 T cell receptor beta chains presented below share a single source sample, sequenced in a study of low-dose radiotherapy and immunotherapy resistance in tumors. Primers used for first-strand cDNA, a TRAV- and TRBV-specific set, covered both alpha and beta chains. The authors ran around 22 PCR cycles to amplify TCRs with a constant-region primer and V-primer adapter. TCRdb re-called the reads with MiXCR, one entry per CDR3 protein. The sample has nearly 60,000 distinct CDR3 sequences, 23% seen once; the top ten hold approximately 6.7%. Time point described: after trial treatment. Treatment specified: LDRT plus nivolumab, ipilimumab, low-dose cyclophosphamide and aspirin (RACIN trial). Sequenced here: PBMCs, sampled after low-dose radiotherapy plus immunotherapy. Every receptor here comes from a male donor with prostate cancer.

This clonotype was seen many times. This chain connects TRBV5-1 to TRBJ2-1; unclear D gene. The CDR3 runs 11 residues. The V end was cut by 1 base, the J end by 9 bases, with 5 bases between. CDR1 SGHRS and CDR2 YFSETQ come from the germline V gene. Written as DNA, the CDR3 is TGCGCCAGCAGCTTGAACCGTGAGCAGTTCTTC. Translated, it gives CASSLNREQFF.

This clonotype was detected many times. This chain joins TRBV4-1 and TRBJ1-1; no reliable D call. Germline V gene sequence: CDR1 MGHRA, CDR2 YSYEKL. This CDR3 is built from 13 residues. Between the trimmed V and J ends, which lost 0 bases and 4 bases, there was a span of 6 bases. CDR3 sequence: CASSQEGRTEAFF. In DNA, the CDR3 is TGCGCCAGCAGCCAAGAGGGTCGCACTGAAGCTTTCTTT.

The table lists this clonotype with many counts. The chain recombines TRBV12-5 with TRBJ2-3; D possibly uses TRBD1 or TRBD2 (5 bases each). The CDR3 sequence is 15 residues long. From germline, CDR1 is LGHNT and CDR2 FRNRAP. The V gene lost 0 bases and the J gene lost 4 bases, with 11 bases spanning the gap. The CDR3 nucleotides are TGTGCTAGTGGTTTGGTACTCGGGGCGGCAGATACGCAGTATTTT. Its protein product is CASGLVLGAADTQYF.

This clonotype was counted a single time. Since a far larger clone is one base different, this is likely a read error. The rearrangement joins TRBV6-5 to TRBJ1-5, with D maybe TRBD1 (5 bases). The CDR3 has 18 amino acids. CDR1 MNHEY and CDR2 SVGAGI come from the germline V gene. This chain's CDR3 is CAISVLGPGRVGNQPPHF. Written as DNA, the CDR3 is TGTGCCATCAGTGTTTTGGGGCCGGGTAGGGTCGGCAATCAGCCCCCGCATTTT.

This clonotype was counted many times. The chain joins TRBV2 to TRBJ2-2, with a tentative D call TRBD1 (5 bases). The germline V gene has CDR1 SNHLY and CDR2 FYNNEI. This CDR3 contains 14 residues. V lost 6 bases, J lost 1 base, and 9 bases lay in between. The CDR3 region has the DNA TGTGCCAGCAGGACCACAGGGAACACCGGGGAGCTGTTTTTT. This codes for CASRTTGNTGELFF.

This clonotype was seen at least ten times. The chain links TRBV25-1 to TRBJ2-1; 10 bases align to TRBD2. This CDR3 spans 17 amino acids. The ends lost 10 bases at V and 0 bases at J; junction bases unmatched: 12. Germline CDR1 is MGHDK and CDR2 is SYGVNS. CDR3 residues: CATKTSGLLSSYNEQFF. The CDR3 DNA is TGTGCCACCAAGACTAGCGGGCTTCTAAGCTCCTACAATGAGCAGTTCTTC.

The sample holds many counts of this clonotype. CDR3 protein: CASSVTADTQYF. In DNA form, the CDR3 reads TGTGCCAGCAGCGTAACAGCGGATACGCAGTATTTT. The V gene is TRBV7-2, the J gene TRBJ2-3; no firm D call. This CDR3 is built from 12 residues. Trimming took 5 bases from V and 6 from J, leaving 9 bases between them. Germline CDR1 SGHTA, CDR2 FQGNSA.

This clonotype occurred many times. The V and J genes are TRBV19 and TRBJ2-7; no reliable D call. Germline V gene data show CDR1 as LNHDA and CDR2 as SQIVND (reference sequence). The CDR3 has 15 amino acids. V was cut by 4 bases and J by 5 bases, with 18 bases left in between. This chain's CDR3 is CASSTSYTIPNEQYF. The CDR3 coding sequence is TGTGCCAGTAGTACATCGTACACAATACCCAACGAGCAGTACTTC.

The V gene is TRBV27, the J gene TRBJ2-2, with 7 bases identical to TRBD2. This CDR3 contains 15 residues. Germline V CDR1 and CDR2: MNHEY, SMNVEV (reference sequence). V gave up 4 bases and J gave up 5 bases; unmatched junction bases: 7. The CDR3 nucleotides are TGTGCCAGCAGTTCCCCCGCGGGGGTTACCGGGGAGCTGTTTTTT. Translating it yields CASSSPAGVTGELFF.

In regard to this clonotype: A far larger clone is one base from this, pointing to a likely read error. V is TRBV20-1 and J is TRBJ2-7; 9 positions match TRBD1. Per germline, CDR1 DFQATT and CDR2 SNEGSKA (reference sequence). Trimming took 2 bases from V and 7 from J; bases not matched to a gene: 9. CDR3 length: 14 residues. The CDR3 is CSARSGQGPNEQYF. The CDR3 DNA follows: TGCAGTGCTAGATCGGGACAGGGTCCCAATGAGCAGTACTTC.

This clonotype was detected ten times or more. The chain recombines TRBV10-1 with TRBJ1-5; D gene unclear. Germline loops: CDR1 WNHNN, CDR2 SYGVQD (reference sequence). There are 13 residues in the CDR3. The V gene lost 4 bases and the J gene lost 4 bases, with 8 bases spanning the gap. The CDR3 loop reads CASSAGPNQPQHF. The CDR3 DNA reads TGCGCCAGCAGTGCCGGGCCGAATCAGCCCCAGCATTTT.

The chain has TRBV5-6 and TRBJ1-2; 12 bases are shared with TRBD1. Germline assignment: CDR1 SGHDT and CDR2 YYEEEE. The CDR3 consists of 16 residues. V lost 0 bases, J lost 7 bases, and 7 bases stayed unmatched. Written as DNA, the CDR3 is TGTGCCAGCAGCTTGGGCCGGGGACAGGGGGCTCTTGGCTACACCTTC. Translating gives CASSLGRGQGALGYTF.

Regarding this clonotype: The likely explanation is a read error, given a far larger clone one base away. It is likely a read error, because the conserved phenylalanine at the end of the CDR3 is missing. The chain uses TRBV6-2 or TRBV6-3 and TRBJ2-1, with 8 bases aligning to TRBD2. Germline V gene data show CDR1 as MNHEY and CDR2 as SVGEGT. The V and J ends lost 6 bases and 5 bases, in that order; junction bases with no gene match: 6. The CDR3 spans 14 residues. CDR3 region: CASRRGRPDNEQFI. DNA for the CDR3: TGTGCCAGCAGACGCGGGAGGCCCGACAATGAGCAGTTCATC.

The V gene is TRBV6-5, the J gene TRBJ2-5; 14 bases match TRBD2. This CDR3 has 16 residues. V lost 5 bases to trimming and J lost 1 base; unmatched junction nucleotides: 3. Looked up from germline, CDR1 is MNHEY and CDR2 is SVGAGI. The CDR3 DNA reads TGTGCCAGCAGTGCGACTAGCGGGGGGGCCCAAGAGACCCAGTACTTC. Translated, it gives CASSATSGGAQETQYF.

The CDR3 protein is CASSSTTGGHYEQYF. CDR3 nucleotide sequence: TGTGCCAGCAGCTCCACGACAGGGGGCCATTACGAGCAGTACTTC. V usage is TRBV5-5 and J usage is TRBJ2-7, with 10 bases identical to TRBD1. J was trimmed by 4 bases and V by 3 bases; bases with no gene match: 7. Per germline, CDR1 SGHKS and CDR2 YYEKEE (reference sequence). The CDR3 consists of 15 residues.

This clonotype has a count of ten or more. J is TRBJ2-3 and V is TRBV10-3; 7 bases line up with TRBD2. CDR1 is ENHRY, CDR2 SYGVKD, per germline. With 10 bases clipped from V and 3 bases from J, the junction kept 4 bases outside the gene matches. This CDR3 has 12 residues. The CDR3 nucleotides are TGTGCCAGCGGGGGAATGACAGATACGCAGTATTTT. This codes for CASGGMTDTQYF.

This clonotype showed up many times. The chain uses TRBV12-2 and TRBJ2-5; the table's D call of TRBD1 was not tested on the DNA. TRBV12-2 is listed as a pseudogene. The CDR3 extends over 15 amino acids. The CDR3 protein is CASRLVRQVGKTQYF. The CDR3 region has the DNA TGTGCAAGTCGCTTAGTACGACAGGTCGGAAAGACCCAGTACTTC.

The count of this clonotype is one. The chain has TRBV19 and TRBJ2-3, with a weak D call TRBD1 (6 bases). Trimming pared 11 bases from V and 4 bases from J, leaving 22 bases between. CDR1 and CDR2 (germline): LNHDA, SQIVND (reference sequence). This CDR3 is 15 amino acids long. The chain's CDR3 is CASAYGTQEADTQYF. The CDR3 DNA is TGTGCCTCCGCTTACGGGACACAGGAGGCAGATACGCAGTATTTT.